The source of this T cell receptor (beta chain) is a study of regulatory T cells in long-lasting Graves disease. At the level of the study: Antithyroid drug use was under 3 months in newly diagnosed Graves' patients. Regarding the study as a whole: Persistent disease was associated with favored TRBV28 usage and with favored use of TRBJ1-2 and TRBJ2-5.

The authors built TCR beta libraries using iRepertoire HTBI primers and Arm-PCR of CDR3 regions. In TCRdb, the multiplex PCR reads were re-called with MiXCR into one record per CDR3 protein. The table includes over 350,000 distinct CDR3 sequences, approximately 14% detected once. The table lists this clonotype with many counts. The antigen remains undetermined. The V end lost 3 bases, the J end lost 1 base, and 14 bases lay between the germline ends. The CDR3 has 16 residues. The time point denotes: newly diagnosed GD, antithyroid drugs for less than 3 months. RNA from PBMCs was the source of the TCR library. Another study also made use of these data, one on T cells in Graves' hyperthyroidism and ophthalmopathy. That work states: The study enrolled patients aged 18 to 65 with newly diagnosed hyperthyroidism of under 2 months' duration. The HTBI primer set drove a first-round RT-PCR of the TCR CDR3.

The sequencing used peripheral blood mononuclear cells (PBMCs), collected at new diagnosis, from a patient treated with antithyroid drugs. The gene calls are TRBV12-3 or TRBV12-4 and TRBJ2-3; D is possibly TRBD2 (7 bases). The clonotype comes from a woman in her forties or fifties with Graves disease. The CDR3 nucleotides read TGTGCCAGCAGTTTGGTTAGAGGGGGGGGCACAGATACGCAGTATTTT. Translating it yields CASSLVRGGGTDTQYF.